This T cell receptor beta chain was recovered during a study of PD-L1 blockade in urothelial cancer. Across the whole study: Atezolizumab (1,200 mg intravenously every 3 weeks) began around 2014 for patients. Blood was tested 3 weeks (second dose) and 6 weeks into treatment. A median of roughly 150,000 T cells was found in the blood samples.

The data were produced by immunoSEQ multiplex PCR, yet TCRdb's version contains in-frame clones alone and is incomplete. The table shows about 39,000 clones, with 90% to 95% occurring only once. Documented time point: pretreatment peripheral blood. The sequencing used PBMCs, collected around atezolizumab (anti-PD-L1) treatment. This TCR was recovered from a woman aged 55-69 years with urothelial cancer.

DNA for the CDR3: TGCGCCAGCAGGTCACTAGCGGGAGAGGGCACCCAGTACTTC. Protein product: CASRSLAGEGTQYF. The V gene is TRBV5-1, the J gene TRBJ2-5, with TRBD2 identical over 11 bases. The J segment lost 8 bases and the V segment lost 5 bases, leaving 8 bases of the junction unmatched. This CDR3 contains 14 residues. Germline CDR1 SGHRS, CDR2 YFSETQ.